Listed below are T cell receptor beta chains from one sample, sequenced in a study of glioma-infiltrating T cells. From the multiplex PCR reads, TCRdb called clonotypes with MiXCR, one entry per CDR3 protein. The repertoire has over 140,000 distinct CDR3 sequences, roughly 43% of them found once; the top ten carry more than 15%. The specimen sequenced was glioma tissue, nonneoplastic brain tissue, or PBMCs (not recorded which). All receptors come from a human donor with low-grade glioma or glioblastoma, undergoing nonglioma brain surgery, or in good health (not recorded which). The CDR3 runs from the conserved cysteine through the conserved F or W. Each record gives: V gene, CDR3 length, D gene, clone size, J gene, CDR3 protein. D genes are given only for firm matches. Size is stated for part of the rows, as once, few or many counts, or as a class when the clone is expanded.

V gene: TRBV2
CDR3 length: 13
D gene: TRBD2
clone size: -
J gene: TRBJ2-7
CDR3 protein: CGSAASGRSEQYF

V gene: TRBV20-1
CDR3 length: 16
D gene: TRBD2
clone size: -
J gene: TRBJ2-3
CDR3 protein: CSVTNELAGFTDTQYF

V gene: TRBV27
CDR3 length: 16
D gene: -
clone size: few
J gene: TRBJ1-6
CDR3 protein: CASQSSRQLMNSPLHF

V gene: TRBV28
CDR3 length: 13
D gene: -
clone size: few
J gene: TRBJ1-1
CDR3 protein: CASSPHGGTEAFF

V gene: TRBV20-1
CDR3 length: 14
D gene: TRBD2
clone size: few
J gene: TRBJ2-1
CDR3 protein: CSAPTAGVYNEQFF

V gene: TRBV7-9
CDR3 length: 15
D gene: TRBD2
clone size: -
J gene: TRBJ2-5
CDR3 protein: CASSQTSGREETQYF

V gene: TRBV6-1
CDR3 length: 15
D gene: -
clone size: few
J gene: TRBJ1-3
CDR3 protein: CASISGTSAGNTIYF

V gene: TRBV6-5
CDR3 length: 16
D gene: TRBD2
clone size: -
J gene: TRBJ2-1
CDR3 protein: CASGVLAGGLYNEQFF

V gene: TRBV4-1
CDR3 length: 15
D gene: TRBD2
clone size: -
J gene: TRBJ2-1
CDR3 protein: CASRRSAEAGGPDFF

V gene: TRBV6-2/TRBV6-3
CDR3 length: 16
D gene: TRBD1
clone size: -
J gene: TRBJ2-1
CDR3 protein: CASSYSGTGQNNEQFF

V gene: TRBV3-1
CDR3 length: 17
D gene: -
clone size: -
J gene: TRBJ2-5
CDR3 protein: CASSQERGRGDGETQYF

V gene: TRBV20-1
CDR3 length: 14
D gene: -
clone size: few
J gene: TRBJ2-6
CDR3 protein: CSARLISGANVLTF

V gene: TRBV6-6
CDR3 length: 14
D gene: -
clone size: -
J gene: TRBJ2-7
CDR3 protein: CASRGQQVSYEQYF

V gene: TRBV5-1
CDR3 length: 14
D gene: TRBD2
clone size: -
J gene: TRBJ2-3
CDR3 protein: CASSLGSGRDTQYF

V gene: TRBV7-2
CDR3 length: 16
D gene: TRBD2
clone size: -
J gene: TRBJ2-1
CDR3 protein: CASSLLAGGPYNEQFF

V gene: TRBV6-1
CDR3 length: 11
D gene: -
clone size: many
J gene: TRBJ2-3
CDR3 protein: CASRTTDTQYF

V gene: TRBV6-1
CDR3 length: 14
D gene: -
clone size: -
J gene: TRBJ2-3
CDR3 protein: CASTSRGRSDTQYF

V gene: TRBV2
CDR3 length: 15
D gene: -
clone size: many
J gene: TRBJ2-3
CDR3 protein: CASSETGSSTDTQYF

V gene: TRBV6-5
CDR3 length: 12
D gene: -
clone size: few
J gene: TRBJ2-7
CDR3 protein: CASRGGLEEQYF

V gene: TRBV6-1
CDR3 length: 11
D gene: -
clone size: few
J gene: TRBJ2-1
CDR3 protein: CASSTGFNVFF

V gene: TRBV12-3/TRBV12-4
CDR3 length: 14
D gene: TRBD2
clone size: -
J gene: TRBJ2-3
CDR3 protein: CASNQAGVQDTQYF

V gene: TRBV6-1
CDR3 length: 16
D gene: -
clone size: few
J gene: TRBJ1-1
CDR3 protein: CASSTLLRGMNTEAFF

V gene: TRBV25-1
CDR3 length: 11
D gene: -
clone size: few
J gene: TRBJ2-1
CDR3 protein: CASSEYNEQFF

V gene: TRBV28
CDR3 length: 13
D gene: -
clone size: few
J gene: TRBJ1-1
CDR3 protein: CASSLGGRGSAFF

V gene: TRBV6-6
CDR3 length: 13
D gene: -
clone size: -
J gene: TRBJ2-3
CDR3 protein: CASSYRFSDTQYF

V gene: TRBV4-1
CDR3 length: 16
D gene: -
clone size: -
J gene: TRBJ2-2
CDR3 protein: CASSQETGLATGELFF

V gene: TRBV7-2
CDR3 length: 13
D gene: TRBD1
clone size: -
J gene: TRBJ1-2
CDR3 protein: CASSLGTGNGYTF

V gene: TRBV2
CDR3 length: 10
D gene: -
clone size: -
J gene: TRBJ2-3
CDR3 protein: CASRADTQYF

V gene: TRBV7-6
CDR3 length: 14
D gene: -
clone size: -
J gene: TRBJ2-3
CDR3 protein: CASSLAYTADTQYF

V gene: TRBV6-6
CDR3 length: 16
D gene: -
clone size: -
J gene: TRBJ2-5
CDR3 protein: CASSSTVSPPRETQYF

V gene: TRBV6-1
CDR3 length: 14
D gene: -
clone size: many
J gene: TRBJ2-3
CDR3 protein: CATKKEAYTDTQYF

V gene: TRBV6-6
CDR3 length: 12
D gene: -
clone size: -
J gene: TRBJ1-1
CDR3 protein: CASSYRNTEAFF

V gene: TRBV19
CDR3 length: 16
D gene: -
clone size: -
J gene: TRBJ1-5
CDR3 protein: CASSQWGQGENQPQHF

V gene: TRBV7-9
CDR3 length: 15
D gene: TRBD1
clone size: few
J gene: TRBJ1-5
CDR3 protein: CASSSTGERLQPQHF

V gene: TRBV11-2
CDR3 length: 14
D gene: -
clone size: -
J gene: TRBJ1-5
CDR3 protein: CASSLGQANQPQHF

V gene: TRBV6-1
CDR3 length: 14
D gene: TRBD1
clone size: few
J gene: TRBJ1-1
CDR3 protein: CASRLQGTWTEAFF

V gene: TRBV7-9
CDR3 length: 16
D gene: TRBD2
clone size: few
J gene: TRBJ2-7
CDR3 protein: CASSSPTSGRGYEQYF